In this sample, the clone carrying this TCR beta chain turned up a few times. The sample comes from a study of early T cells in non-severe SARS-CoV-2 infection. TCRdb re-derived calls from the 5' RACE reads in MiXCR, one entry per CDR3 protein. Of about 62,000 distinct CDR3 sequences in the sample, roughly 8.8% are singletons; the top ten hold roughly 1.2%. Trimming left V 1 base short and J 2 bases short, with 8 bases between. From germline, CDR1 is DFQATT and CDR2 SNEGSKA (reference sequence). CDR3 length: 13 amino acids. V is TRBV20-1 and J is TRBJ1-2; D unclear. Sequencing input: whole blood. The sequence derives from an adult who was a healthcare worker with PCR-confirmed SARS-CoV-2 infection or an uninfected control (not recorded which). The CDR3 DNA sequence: TGCAGTGCTAGAGGCCCAGCGAACTATGGCTACACCTTC. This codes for CSARGPANYGYTF.